This passage covers 10 T cell receptor beta chains from one sample sequenced in a study of PD-1 blockade in mismatch repair-deficient tumors. Produced via immunoSEQ multiplex PCR; TCRdb's table is partial and in-frame only. This sample has about 130,000 clones, with 88% found just once. The sequencing here drew on peripheral blood, taken approximately 70 weeks after starting pembrolizumab. These receptors were obtained from an adult with mismatch repair-deficient cancer.

The rearrangement links TRBV5-1 to TRBJ2-1; 13 bases agree with TRBD2. CDR3 length equals 15 residues. The V gene end was trimmed by 4 bases and the J gene end by 5 bases; junction bases not matched to a gene: 3. Germline CDR1 and CDR2: SGHRS and YFSETQ. CDR3: CASSPGTSGDNEQFF. The DNA for the CDR3 is TGCGCCAGCAGCCCCGGGACTAGCGGGGACAATGAGCAGTTCTTC.

This clone was counted a few times. V is TRBV19 and J is TRBJ2-1; the D is unclear. V was trimmed by 5 bases and J by 3 bases, leaving 11 bases between them. Germline V gene sequence: CDR1 LNHDA, CDR2 SQIVND (reference sequence). The CDR3 sequence is 14 residues long. The CDR3 region has the DNA TGTGCCAGTAGTCGAACAGCCAACTACAATGAGCAGTTCTTC. Translation gives CASSRTANYNEQFF.

The chain couples TRBV5-1 to TRBJ1-1; no definite D call. V gave up 0 bases and J gave up 1 base, with 7 bases separating them. The CDR3 length is 14 residues. The germline gives CDR1 SGHRS, CDR2 YFSETQ. The CDR3 sequence is CASSLDPWNTEAFF. The CDR3 DNA sequence: TGCGCCAGCAGCTTGGACCCCTGGAACACTGAAGCTTTCTTT. Using reference TRBV5-1 and TRBJ1-1 for the parts outside the CDR3, the full variable domain is KAGVTQTPRYLIKTRGQQVTLSCSPISGHRSVSWYQQTPGQGLQFLFEYFSETQRNKGNFPGRFSGRQFSNSRSEMNVSTLELGDSALYLCASSLDPWNTEAFFGQGTRLTVV.

This clone was observed a few times. This sequence joins TRBV5-8 and TRBJ2-1; D assignment may be TRBD1 or TRBD2 (5 bases each). With 1 base removed from V and 7 bases from J, the gap between germline ends came to 15 bases. The CDR3 totals 15 residues. CDR1 is SGHTS, CDR2 YDEGEE, per germline. CDR3 protein: CASSLISRGGNEQFF. CDR3 sequence (DNA): TGTGCCAGCAGCTTGATTAGCCGGGGCGGGAATGAGCAGTTCTTC. The full variable domain, in which reference TRBV5-8 and TRBJ2-1 provide the parts outside the CDR3, is EAGVTQSPTHLIKTRGQQATLRCSPISGHTSVYWYQQALGLGLQFLLWYDEGEERNRGNFPPRFSGRQFPNYSSELNVNALELEDSALYLCASSLISRGGNEQFFGPGTRLTVL.

V usage is TRBV19 and J usage is TRBJ2-3; 7 bases align to TRBD1. This CDR3 contains 17 residues. Looked up from germline, CDR1 is LNHDA and CDR2 is SQIVND (reference sequence). Trimming removed 4 bases from V and 0 bases from J; junction bases left unmatched: 10. CDR3 sequence: CASSRGSTGRSTDTQYF. CDR3 in DNA: TGTGCCAGTAGTAGGGGATCGACAGGGAGAAGCACAGATACGCAGTATTTT. The full variable domain, with the rest looked up from reference TRBV19 and TRBJ2-3, is DGGITQSPKYLFRKEGQNVTLSCEQNLNHDAMYWYRQDPGQGLRLIYYSQIVNDFQKGDIAEGYSVSREKKESFPLTVTSAQKNPTAFYLCASSRGSTGRSTDTQYFGPGTRLTVL.

This sequence joins TRBV5-1 and TRBJ2-3; TRBD1 agrees at 7 bases. Germline CDR1 and CDR2: SGHRS and YFSETQ. The CDR3 has 15 amino acids. With 4 bases clipped from V and 0 bases from J, the junction kept 5 bases outside the gene matches. CDR3 bases: TGCGCCAGCAGCCCTCGGACAGGCAGCACAGATACGCAGTATTTT. Translated: CASSPRTGSTDTQYF. The variable domain in full, with the rest retrieved from reference TRBV5-1 and TRBJ2-3, is KAGVTQTPRYLIKTRGQQVTLSCSPISGHRSVSWYQQTPGQGLQFLFEYFSETQRNKGNFPGRFSGRQFSNSRSEMNVSTLELGDSALYLCASSPRTGSTDTQYFGPGTRLTVL.

V and J are TRBV6-5 and TRBJ2-2; D gene uncertain. Germline loops: CDR1 MNHEY, CDR2 SVGAGI. The CDR3 is 15 amino acids. Trimming shortened V by 3 bases and J by 0 bases, and 8 bases separated the two germline ends. The CDR3 DNA reads as TGTGCCAGCAGTTATTGGACCACGAACACCGGGGAGCTGTTTTTT. It is translated as CASSYWTTNTGELFF.

The chain links TRBV7-2 to TRBJ2-3; 14 bases are shared with TRBD2. V dropped 5 bases and J dropped 6; count of bases not matched to a gene: 10. The CDR3 sequence is 17 residues long. The V gene's germline CDR1 is SGHTA and CDR2 FQGNSA. In DNA form, the CDR3 reads TGTGCCAGCAGCCATCCGGGACTAGCGGGAGTGTTGGATACGCAGTATTTT. Residues: CASSHPGLAGVLDTQYF.

The chain combines TRBV10-3 with TRBJ2-1; 9 bases are a match to TRBD2. This CDR3 is built from 15 residues. Germline lookup yields CDR1 ENHRY and CDR2 SYGVKD. After removal of 6 bases from V and 8 bases from J, the junction contained 11 bases not matched to a gene. CDR3 loop: CAISYGAGGSDEQFF. As DNA, the CDR3 is TGTGCCATCAGCTATGGGGCGGGAGGGTCCGATGAGCAGTTCTTC.

This chain joins TRBV13 and TRBJ2-3, with D perhaps matching TRBD1 or TRBD2 (5 bases each). The CDR3 contains 16 residues. Germline values: CDR1 PRHDT, CDR2 FYEKMQ (reference sequence). The germline V and J ends were trimmed by 5 bases and 1 base, with 16 bases remaining between them. In DNA, the CDR3 is TGTGCCAGCAGCATCCTGGGGGTCGAGGGCACAGATACGCAGTATTTT. It encodes CASSILGVEGTDTQYF.